The clone carrying this T cell receptor (beta chain) was counted between two and nine times. The antigen remains unidentified. CDR3 length: 13 amino acids. The V and J ends lost 2 bases and 10 bases respectively, with 17 bases between them. The germline V gene encodes CDR1 SQVTM and CDR2 ANQGSEA. This specimen comes from a study of blood T cells in healthy people across ages. Study conclusions and caveats: Per-million-T-cell TCR beta diversity fell roughly linearly with age. It was held that diversity estimates obtained from one million T cells represented underestimates. Both naive CD4+ cell counts and diversity were greater in long-lived donors than in aged donors.

Combining a sample-barcoded 5' primer with a J-beta primer mix, a second PCR ran for roughly 7 to 12 cycles. TCRdb processed the 5' RACE reads anew with MiXCR; each CDR3 protein has one entry. Of about 1.5 million distinct CDR3 sequences in the sample, 35% to 45% were seen once. The rearrangement uses TRBV29-1 and TRBJ1-2; no firm D call. This clonotype originated in a woman aged 18-29 years in good health. The specimen was blood. In DNA form, the CDR3 reads TGCAGCGTTGAAAATCCCAGATTGAAGGACTACACCTTC. It is translated as CSVENPRLKDYTF.